The text below deals with one TCR beta chain. The V gene's germline CDR1 is MNHNY and CDR2 SVGAGI (reference sequence). The CDR3 runs to 16 residues. V gave up 4 bases and J gave up 2 bases; unmatched junction bases: 4. This entry comes from a study of blood T cell repertoires in COVID-19. Study overall: Whether acute or convalescent, the COVID-19 samples came from the United States, Italy and Spain.

In the original analysis: Reference gene primer amplification yielded estimated nucleated cell counts. TCRdb's copy holds only in-frame clones and misses some; the assay was immunoSEQ multiplex PCR. V and J calls and clone size follow that table, whereas D and trimming were derived from the DNA. Counted here are over 200,000 clones, 75% to 90% occurring once; the ten biggest clones make up around 5.4%. Specimen: peripheral blood. The clonotype comes from a human donor in a cohort sampled during active COVID-19. This chain uses TRBV6-6 with TRBJ2-5, with 13 bases identical to TRBD2. The CDR3 coding sequence is TGTGCCAGCAGTTTACGGACTAGCGGGAGACAAGAGACCCAGTACTTC. Amino acids: CASSLRTSGRQETQYF.